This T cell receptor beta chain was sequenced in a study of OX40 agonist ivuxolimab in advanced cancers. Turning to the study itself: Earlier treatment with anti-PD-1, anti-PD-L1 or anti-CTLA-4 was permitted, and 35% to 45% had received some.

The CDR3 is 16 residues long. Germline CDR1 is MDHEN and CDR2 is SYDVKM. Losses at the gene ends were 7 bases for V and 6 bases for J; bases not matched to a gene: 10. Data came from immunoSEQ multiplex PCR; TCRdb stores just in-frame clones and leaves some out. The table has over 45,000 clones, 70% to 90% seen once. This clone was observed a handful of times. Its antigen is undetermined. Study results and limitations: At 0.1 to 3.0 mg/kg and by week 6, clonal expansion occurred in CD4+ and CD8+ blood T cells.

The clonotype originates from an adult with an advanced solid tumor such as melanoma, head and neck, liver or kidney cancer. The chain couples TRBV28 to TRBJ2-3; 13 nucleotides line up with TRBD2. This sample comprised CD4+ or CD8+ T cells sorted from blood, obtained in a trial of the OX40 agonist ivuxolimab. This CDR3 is CASTDPGLAGSDTQYF. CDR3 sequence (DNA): TGTGCCAGCACCGACCCGGGACTAGCGGGATCCGATACGCAGTATTTT.